The 4 T cell receptor beta chains presented below share a single source sample, sequenced in a study of T cell repertoires in cytomegalovirus infection. The antigens for these receptors are not known. TCRdb re-called the reads with MiXCR, one entry per CDR3 protein. The sample lists approximately 110,000 distinct CDR3 sequences, under 50% occurring once. Specimen: CD8+ T cells from cultured PBMCs, collected from culture after CMV antigen stimulation. The receptors come from a human donor in good health (CMV status not recorded). Some clones in this sample may be carry-over from other donors' samples.

V and J are TRBV12-3 or TRBV12-4 and TRBJ1-5; no reliable D call. V lost 3 bases to trimming and J lost 3 bases, with 9 bases between them. The length of the CDR3 is 14 residues. CDR3 DNA sequence: TGTGCCAGCAGTTTTTGGTCCTTCAATCAGCCCCAGCATTTT. Translated: CASSFWSFNQPQHF.

Many counts were recorded for this clonotype. V is TRBV24-1 and J is TRBJ2-1; 9 nucleotides line up with TRBD2. CDR1 KGHDR and CDR2 SFDVKD come from the germline V gene. CDR3 length: 15 amino acids. With V trimmed by 3 bases and J by 7 bases, 6 bases remained unmatched. The CDR3 nucleotides read TGTGCCACCAGTGATATGGGACTAGCTAGGAATGAGCAGTTCTTC. Its translation: CATSDMGLARNEQFF.

The rearrangement links TRBV25-1 to TRBJ2-7; D is ambiguous. Between the trimmed V and J ends, which lost 2 bases and 0 bases, there was a span of 14 bases. This CDR3 is 16 amino acids long. CDR1 is MGHDK and CDR2 is SYGVNS in the germline V gene. The CDR3 bases are TGTGCCAGCAGTGAAGAGGTCCTGACGGGCTCCTACGAGCAGTACTTC. This encodes CASSEEVLTGSYEQYF.

The rearrangement joins TRBV25-1 to TRBJ1-4, with D possibly TRBD1 on 6 matching bases. Per the germline V gene, CDR1 is MGHDK and CDR2 is SYGVNS. V was shortened by 0 bases and J by 7 bases, with 9 bases between the two germline ends. CDR3 length: 14 amino acids. The CDR3 loop reads CASSEYEGGEKLFF. For the CDR3, the DNA is TGTGCCAGCAGTGAATATGAAGGGGGTGAAAAACTGTTTTTT.